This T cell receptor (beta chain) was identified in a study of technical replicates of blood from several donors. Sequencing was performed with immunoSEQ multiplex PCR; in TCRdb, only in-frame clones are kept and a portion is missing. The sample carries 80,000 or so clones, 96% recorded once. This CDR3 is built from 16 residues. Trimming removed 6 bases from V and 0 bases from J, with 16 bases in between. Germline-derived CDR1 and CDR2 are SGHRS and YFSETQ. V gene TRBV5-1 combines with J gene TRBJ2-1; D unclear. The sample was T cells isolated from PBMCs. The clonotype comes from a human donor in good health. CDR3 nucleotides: TGCGCCAGCACCCCCCGGCGGATAAGCTCCTACAATGAGCAGTTCTTC. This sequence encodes CASTPRRISSYNEQFF.